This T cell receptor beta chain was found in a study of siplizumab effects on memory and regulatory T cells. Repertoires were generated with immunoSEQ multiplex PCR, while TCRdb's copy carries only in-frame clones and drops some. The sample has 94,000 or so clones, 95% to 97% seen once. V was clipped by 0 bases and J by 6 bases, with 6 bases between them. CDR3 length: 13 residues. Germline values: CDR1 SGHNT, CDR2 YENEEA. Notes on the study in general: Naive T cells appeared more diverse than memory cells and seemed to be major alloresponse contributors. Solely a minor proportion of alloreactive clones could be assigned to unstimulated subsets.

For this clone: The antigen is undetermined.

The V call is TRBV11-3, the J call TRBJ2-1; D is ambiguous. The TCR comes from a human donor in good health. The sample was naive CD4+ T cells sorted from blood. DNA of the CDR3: TGTGCCAGCAGCTTAGAACCTGGCAATGAGCAGTTCTTC. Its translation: CASSLEPGNEQFF.